This TCR beta chain comes out of a study of blood T cell repertoires in COVID-19. The data were produced by immunoSEQ multiplex PCR, yet TCRdb's version contains in-frame clones alone and is incomplete. This table has under 35,000 clones, 70% to 90% appearing once. From germline, CDR1 is SQVTM and CDR2 ANQGSEA. Trimming cost V 4 bases and J 7 bases, with 14 bases left between them. The CDR3 is 13 amino acids. This TCR came from a human donor in a cohort sampled during active COVID-19. The rearrangement uses TRBV29-1 and TRBJ2-4; D may be TRBD2 (6 bases). Sequenced input: peripheral blood. CDR3 nucleotides: TGCAGCGTTGTTGCGGGGTCTGGGAACATTCAGTACTTC. Translated, it gives CSVVAGSGNIQYF.